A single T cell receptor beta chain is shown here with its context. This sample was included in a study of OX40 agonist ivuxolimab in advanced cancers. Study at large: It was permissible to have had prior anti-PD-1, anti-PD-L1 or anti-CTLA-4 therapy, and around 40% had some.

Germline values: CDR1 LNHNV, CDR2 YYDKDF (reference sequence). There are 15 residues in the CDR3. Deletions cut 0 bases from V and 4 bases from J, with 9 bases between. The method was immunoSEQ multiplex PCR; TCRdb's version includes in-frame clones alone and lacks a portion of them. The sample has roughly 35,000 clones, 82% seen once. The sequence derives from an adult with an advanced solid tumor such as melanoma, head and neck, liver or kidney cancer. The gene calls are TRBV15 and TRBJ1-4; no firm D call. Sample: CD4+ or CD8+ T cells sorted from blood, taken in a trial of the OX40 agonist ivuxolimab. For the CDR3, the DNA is TGTGCCACCAGCAGAGATACTTCGGTTAATGAAAAACTGTTTTTT. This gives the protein CATSRDTSVNEKLFF.